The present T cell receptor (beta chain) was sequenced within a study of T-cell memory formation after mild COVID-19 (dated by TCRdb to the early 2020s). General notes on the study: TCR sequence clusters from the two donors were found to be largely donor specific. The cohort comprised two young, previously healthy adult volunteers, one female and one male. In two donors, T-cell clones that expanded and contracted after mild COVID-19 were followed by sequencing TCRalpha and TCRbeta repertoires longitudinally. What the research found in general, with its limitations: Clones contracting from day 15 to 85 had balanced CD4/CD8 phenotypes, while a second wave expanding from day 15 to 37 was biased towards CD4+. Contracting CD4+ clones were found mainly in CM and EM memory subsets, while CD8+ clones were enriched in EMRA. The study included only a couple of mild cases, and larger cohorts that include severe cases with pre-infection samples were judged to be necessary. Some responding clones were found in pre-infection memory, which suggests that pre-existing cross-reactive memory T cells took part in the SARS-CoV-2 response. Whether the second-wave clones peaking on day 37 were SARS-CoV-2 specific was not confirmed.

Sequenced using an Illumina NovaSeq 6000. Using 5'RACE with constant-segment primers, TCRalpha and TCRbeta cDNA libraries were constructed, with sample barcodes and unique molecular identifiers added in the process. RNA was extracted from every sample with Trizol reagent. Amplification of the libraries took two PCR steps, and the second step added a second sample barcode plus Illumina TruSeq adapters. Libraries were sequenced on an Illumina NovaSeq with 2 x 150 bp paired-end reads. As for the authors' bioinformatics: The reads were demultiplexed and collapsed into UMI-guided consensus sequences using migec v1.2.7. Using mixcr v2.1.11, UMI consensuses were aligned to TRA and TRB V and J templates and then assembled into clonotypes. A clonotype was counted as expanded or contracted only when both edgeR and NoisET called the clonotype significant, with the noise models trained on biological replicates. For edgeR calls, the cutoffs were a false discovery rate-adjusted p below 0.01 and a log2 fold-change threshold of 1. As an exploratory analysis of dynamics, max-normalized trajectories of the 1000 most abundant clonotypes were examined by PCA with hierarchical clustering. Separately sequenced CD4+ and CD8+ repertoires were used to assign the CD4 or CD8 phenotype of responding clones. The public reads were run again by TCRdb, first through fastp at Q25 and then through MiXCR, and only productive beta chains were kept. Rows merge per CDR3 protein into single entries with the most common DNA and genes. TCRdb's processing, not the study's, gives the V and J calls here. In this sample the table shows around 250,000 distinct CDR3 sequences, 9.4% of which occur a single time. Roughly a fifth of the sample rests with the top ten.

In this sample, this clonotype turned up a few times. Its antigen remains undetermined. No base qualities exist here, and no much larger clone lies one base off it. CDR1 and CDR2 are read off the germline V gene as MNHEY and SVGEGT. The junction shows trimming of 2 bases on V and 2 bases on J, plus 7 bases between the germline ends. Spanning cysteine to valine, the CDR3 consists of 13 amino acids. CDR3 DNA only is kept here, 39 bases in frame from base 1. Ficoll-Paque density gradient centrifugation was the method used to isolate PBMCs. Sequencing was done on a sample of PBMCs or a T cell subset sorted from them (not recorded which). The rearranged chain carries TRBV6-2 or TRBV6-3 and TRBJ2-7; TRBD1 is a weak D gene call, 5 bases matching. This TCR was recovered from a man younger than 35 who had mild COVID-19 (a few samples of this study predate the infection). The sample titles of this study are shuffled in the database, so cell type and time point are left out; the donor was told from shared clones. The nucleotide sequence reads TGTGCCAGCAGTTACGACAGACCCTACGAGCAGTACGTC. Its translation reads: CASSYDRPYEQYV.